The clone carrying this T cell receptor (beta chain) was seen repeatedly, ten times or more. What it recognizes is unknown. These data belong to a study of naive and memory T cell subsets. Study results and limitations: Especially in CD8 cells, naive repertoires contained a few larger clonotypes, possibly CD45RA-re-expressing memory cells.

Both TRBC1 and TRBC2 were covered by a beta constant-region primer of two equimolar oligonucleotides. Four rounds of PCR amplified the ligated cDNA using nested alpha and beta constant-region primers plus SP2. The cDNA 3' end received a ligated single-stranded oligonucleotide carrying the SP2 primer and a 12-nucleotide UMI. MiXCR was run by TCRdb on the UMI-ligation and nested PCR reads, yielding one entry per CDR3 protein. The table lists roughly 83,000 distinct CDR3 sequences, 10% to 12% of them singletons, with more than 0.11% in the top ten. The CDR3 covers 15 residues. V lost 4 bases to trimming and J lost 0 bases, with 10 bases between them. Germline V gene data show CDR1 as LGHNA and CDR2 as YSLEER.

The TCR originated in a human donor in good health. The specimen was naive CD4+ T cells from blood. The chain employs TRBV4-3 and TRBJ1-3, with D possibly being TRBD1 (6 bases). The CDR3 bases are TGCGCCAGCAGCCGACAGGTCTTCTCTGGAAACACCATATATTTT. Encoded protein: CASSRQVFSGNTIYF.